These T cell receptor beta chains were read from a single sample in a study of blood T cell repertoires in COVID-19. Profiled with immunoSEQ multiplex PCR; TCRdb holds only in-frame clones, not every one. Of approximately 200,000 clones in the sample, approximately 86% are singletons; the top ten hold about a tenth. The sequencing sample was made of PBMCs or T cells enriched from blood (not recorded which). All receptors derive from a man between 18 and 29 years old with acute COVID-19. CDR3s include the opening cysteine and the closing phenylalanine or tryptophan. D genes are given only for firm matches. Clone size is stated in some rows and not others, as once, few, many or a class when expanded.

few	15	NA	TRBV4-3	TRBJ2-7	CASSQTGDGSYEQYF
NA	15	NA	TRBV13	TRBJ1-4	CASSIRGTTNEKLFF
few	19	TRBD1	TRBV6-6	TRBJ2-6	CASSQLRDRGLWGANVLTF
NA	15	TRBD2	TRBV7-2	TRBJ2-7	CASSDTGTRSYEQYF
NA	15	TRBD1	TRBV14	TRBJ2-1	CASSLRQGIYNEQFF
NA	13	NA	TRBV27	TRBJ2-3	CASSLLSADTQYF
NA	16	NA	TRBV7-2	TRBJ2-1	CASSAARIYSYNEQFF
NA	17	TRBD2	TRBV18	TRBJ2-1	CASSSYWTSGRSDEQFF
NA	21	TRBD1	TRBV9	TRBJ2-2	CASSVATGTGAGRRTTGELFF
NA	17	NA	TRBV4-1	TRBJ2-1	CASSQDEAGISYNEQFF
NA	12	NA	TRBV27	TRBJ1-1	CASSRTDTEAFF
NA	15	TRBD2	TRBV11-3	TRBJ2-1	CASSLVTSGSNEQFF
NA	16	NA	TRBV18	TRBJ1-1	CASSPTQDSLNTEAFF
NA	14	TRBD1	TRBV28	TRBJ2-7	CASSFDRGLDEQYF
NA	14	TRBD2	TRBV27	TRBJ2-1	CASSLSSGSYEQFF
NA	14	NA	TRBV25-1	TRBJ2-5	CASSDTGHQETQYF
NA	15	NA	TRBV28	TRBJ1-5	CASSPDTGLSQPQHF
NA	12	TRBD2	TRBV5-4	TRBJ2-7	CASSPFSGEQYF
NA	15	TRBD1	TRBV7-2	TRBJ2-7	CASSPRTGVPYEQYF
NA	15	NA	TRBV30	TRBJ1-5	CAWGPLGGRGQPQHF
NA	15	TRBD2	TRBV5-4	TRBJ2-1	CASSQAGGDYNEQFF
NA	15	TRBD2	TRBV5-5	TRBJ2-5	CASSLAGRAGETQYF
NA	15	NA	TRBV28	TRBJ1-2	CADSFQDRGKYGYTF
few	16	NA	TRBV28	TRBJ1-6	CASSLVAFPYNSPLHF
NA	16	TRBD1	TRBV28	TRBJ1-5	CASSLLDRGLNQPQHF
NA	14	TRBD1	TRBV2	TRBJ2-7	CASSAGTGGIEQYF
NA	17	TRBD1	TRBV27	TRBJ2-7	CASSSRQGAGAHYEQYF
NA	15	NA	TRBV6-5	TRBJ1-5	CASRLTGALNQPQHF
once	15	NA	TRBV4-1	TRBJ2-3	CASSLTLYGTDTQYF
NA	13	NA	TRBV11-2	TRBJ2-7	CASSLGLASEQYF
NA	17	NA	TRBV19	TRBJ1-3	CASSPIQGKGLGNTIYF
NA	12	NA	TRBV9	TRBJ2-3	CASSPHSDTQYF
few	13	NA	TRBV30	TRBJ2-7	CAWSSGLEYEQYF
once	15	TRBD1	TRBV28	TRBJ1-5	CASSSGQVGHQPQHF
NA	13	NA	TRBV2	TRBJ1-1	CASTPELNTEAFF
NA	12	NA	TRBV28	TRBJ2-7	CASTQGSYEQYF
NA	17	TRBD1	TRBV7-9	TRBJ1-1	CASSLGPTGLEDTEAFF
once	16	NA	TRBV5-1	TRBJ1-1	CASSLEQGRTRTEAFF
NA	14	TRBD1	TRBV27	TRBJ2-3	CASSALGQGDTQYF
few	16	TRBD2	TRBV7-2	TRBJ2-2	CASSLGGSGMTGELFF
NA	15	NA	TRBV25-1	TRBJ2-3	CASSGGGTSTDTQYF
NA	14	TRBD1	TRBV30	TRBJ1-1	CAWSVGTVNTEAFF
NA	13	TRBD1	TRBV19	TRBJ1-1	CASSLGQAPGAFF
NA	15	TRBD1	TRBV7-6	TRBJ1-5	CASSVTGGLNQPQHF
NA	13	NA	TRBV18	TRBJ2-7	CASSVQESYEQYF
NA	16	TRBD2	TRBV27	TRBJ2-3	CASSGEAGNSTDTQYF
NA	13	TRBD1	TRBV29-1	TRBJ2-7	CSAEPGQGAEQYF
NA	17	TRBD2	TRBV4-1	TRBJ2-1	CASSRGNGGSSYNEQFF
once	13	NA	TRBV19	TRBJ1-2	CASISPKRGGYTF
NA	15	NA	TRBV18	TRBJ1-5	CASSPNVFRNQPQHF
NA	16	TRBD1	TRBV28	TRBJ1-3	CASSLDRTGSGNTIYF
NA	13	NA	TRBV28	TRBJ2-7	CASTQTGSYEQYF
NA	13	TRBD2	TRBV29-1	TRBJ2-3	CSVVGLAGEGQYF
NA	17	NA	TRBV21-1	TRBJ2-2	CASSIPMDRGNTGELFF
NA	14	NA	TRBV2	TRBJ1-1	CASSGQGRGTEAFF
NA	14	TRBD1	TRBV28	TRBJ1-2	CASSLGTGLSGYTF
NA	14	TRBD2	TRBV28	TRBJ2-1	CASRTLAGKNEQFF
NA	13	NA	TRBV27	TRBJ1-2	CASSLGGPYGYTF
few	15	TRBD1	TRBV5-6	TRBJ1-1	CASSYREDRVTEAFF
once	13	TRBD1	TRBV6-5	TRBJ1-2	CASSQTGNYGYTF